What follows are 29 T cell receptor beta chains derived from one specimen sequenced in a study of beta chain features in type 1 diabetes. General study points: In all four CD4+ subsets, TCRB CDR3 length was significantly, moderately reduced in type 1 diabetes.

Expressed TCRB transcripts got sequenced, as all isolated RNA was reverse transcribed. Clones were read by immunoSEQ multiplex PCR, and TCRdb kept only the in-frame ones, dropping some. The repertoire holds 600,000 to 750,000 clones, with around 12% as singletons. No antigen has been assigned to these receptors. Sequencing was carried out using naive CD4+ T cells from blood. Source of these receptors: a man aged 25-45 years with type 1 diabetes.

This clone has more than one count but fewer than ten. The genes are TRBV7-9 and TRBJ1-4; no clear D gene. The CDR3 extends over 11 amino acids. The germline gives CDR1 SEHNR, CDR2 FQNEAQ (reference sequence). Trimming stripped 8 bases from V and 10 bases from J, with 11 bases between. This CDR3 is CASGEGGKLFF. CDR3 DNA: TGTGCCAGCGGCGAGGGAGGAAAACTGTTTTTT.

The V call is TRBV7-2, the J call TRBJ1-4; D is possibly TRBD1 (6 bases). The V end was cut by 5 bases, the J end by 8 bases, with 15 bases between. The germline V gene has CDR1 SGHTA and CDR2 FQGNSA. The CDR3 runs to 14 residues. The CDR3 DNA follows: TGTGCCAGCAGCCCCCAAACAGGGCGAGAAAAACTGTTTTTT. Protein product: CASSPQTGREKLFF.

J is TRBJ1-6 and V is TRBV14; the D gene is possibly TRBD1 (5 bases). V lost 0 bases to trimming and J lost 8 bases, with 11 bases between them. Germline-derived CDR1 and CDR2 are SGHDN and FVKESK. The CDR3 runs 15 residues. The CDR3: CASSQEGLGYSPLHF. CDR3 DNA: TGTGCCAGCAGCCAAGAGGGGCTGGGTTATTCACCCCTCCACTTT.

This clone was recorded a few times. The V call is TRBV2, the J call TRBJ1-1, with 9 bases matching TRBD1. Germline CDR1 reads SNHLY; CDR2 reads FYNNEI. The CDR3 spans 14 residues. Trimming took 5 bases from V and 5 from J; bases not matched to a gene: 6. In DNA, the CDR3 is TGTGCCAGCAGTTTGACAGGGGGTGAAACTGAAGCTTTCTTT. Residues: CASSLTGGETEAFF. Full variable domain (remainder filled in from reference TRBV2 and TRBJ1-1): EPEVTQTPSHQVTQMGQEVILRCVPISNHLYFYWYRQILGQKVEFLVSFYNNEISEKSEIFDDQFSVERPDGSNFTLKIRSTKLEDSAMYFCASSLTGGETEAFFGQGTRLTVV.

The chain couples TRBV7-9 to TRBJ2-3; D remains unclear. The germline gives CDR1 SEHNR, CDR2 FQNEAQ (reference sequence). The V end was cut by 1 base, the J end by 0 bases, with 5 bases between. The CDR3 length is 14 residues. CDR3 protein: CASSLERSTDTQYF. The CDR3 region has the DNA TGTGCCAGCAGCTTAGAGCGCAGCACAGATACGCAGTATTTT.

This clone was seen a few times. The rearrangement links TRBV15 to TRBJ1-4, with TRBD1 as a possible D gene (5 bases). Between the trimmed V and J ends, which lost 5 bases and 6 bases, there was a span of 16 bases. Germline V gene data show CDR1 as LNHNV and CDR2 as YYDKDF (reference sequence). CDR3 length: 15 amino acids. CDR3 DNA: TGTGCCACCAGCCCCCGGACGGGACCGTATGAAAAACTGTTTTTT. It yields the protein CATSPRTGPYEKLFF.

This chain joins TRBV7-8 and TRBJ1-1, with unresolved D. The CDR3 consists of 14 residues. Deletions cut 2 bases from V and 2 bases from J, with 9 bases between. CDR1 SGHVS and CDR2 FQNEAQ come from the germline V gene. The DNA of the CDR3 is TGTGCCAGCAGCTTACAGGAGGTCAACACTGAAGCTTTCTTT. Translation gives CASSLQEVNTEAFF.

This clone has a handful of counts. V is TRBV7-2 and J is TRBJ2-5, with D perhaps TRBD2 (7 bases). CDR1 is SGHTA and CDR2 is FQGNSA in the germline V gene. The CDR3 length is 13 residues. The V end lost 7 bases, the J end lost 4 bases, and 13 bases lay between the germline ends. CDR3 nucleotides: TGTGCCAGCACTCGGGGGGCAGGAGAGACCCAGTACTTC. This encodes CASTRGAGETQYF.

The V and J genes are TRBV5-1 and TRBJ1-6; no definite D call. The CDR3 runs 14 residues. Germline loops: CDR1 SGHRS, CDR2 YFSETQ. V dropped 0 bases and J dropped 4 bases, with 5 bases sitting between them. The CDR3 coding sequence is TGCGCCAGCAGCTTGGAACGGTATAATTCACCCCTCCACTTT. Its translation is CASSLERYNSPLHF.

This clone has only a few counts. CDR3 sequence: CSVVSRGDSASTDTQYF. The DNA of the CDR3 is TGCAGCGTTGTCTCCAGGGGGGACTCAGCTAGCACAGATACGCAGTATTTT. The chain combines TRBV29-1 with TRBJ2-3; D perhaps matches TRBD1 (7 bases). With 4 bases removed from V and 0 bases from J, the gap between germline ends came to 20 bases. The CDR3 is made up of 17 amino acids. Germline CDR1 is SQVTM and CDR2 is ANQGSEA.

This clone was seen more than once but under ten times. The genes are TRBV14 and TRBJ1-2; 9 bases map to TRBD1. With 2 bases clipped from V and 8 bases from J, the junction kept 12 bases outside the gene matches. The CDR3 runs to 16 residues. The germline V gene encodes CDR1 SGHDN and CDR2 FVKESK. CDR3 region: CASSQLSGTGPGGYTF. CDR3 coding DNA: TGTGCCAGCAGCCAATTATCCGGGACAGGGCCGGGAGGCTACACCTTC.

This clone was seen more than once but under ten times. The chain carries TRBV7-8 and TRBJ2-7; D is possibly TRBD1 (5 bases). This CDR3 has 15 residues. The germline V gene encodes CDR1 SGHVS and CDR2 FQNEAQ. The V and J ends lost 4 bases and 2 bases respectively, with 15 bases between them. The CDR3 here is CASSSRAMGPYEQYF. CDR3 nucleotides: TGTGCCAGCAGCTCGCGTGCAATGGGGCCCTACGAGCAGTACTTC.

This clone was observed a few times. V gene TRBV5-1 combines with J gene TRBJ2-1; D may correspond to TRBD1 or TRBD2 (5 bases each). Deletions cut 0 bases from V and 12 bases from J, with 16 bases between. Germline CDR1 SGHRS, CDR2 YFSETQ. The CDR3 length is 14 residues. The CDR3 coding sequence is TGCGCCAGCAGCTTGGGGGTACAGGAGGTATCGCAGTTCTTC. It encodes CASSLGVQEVSQFF.

The chain employs TRBV27 and TRBJ1-2; the match to TRBD1 covers 7 bases. Germline V gene lookup returns CDR1 MNHEY and CDR2 SMNVEV (reference sequence). V shed 7 bases, J shed 5 bases, and the junction held 7 bases outside the gene matches. This CDR3 comprises 13 residues. CDR3 region: CASTPDRQYGYTF. In DNA form, the CDR3 reads TGTGCCAGCACCCCGGACAGGCAGTATGGCTACACCTTC.

J is TRBJ1-1 and V is TRBV6-5, with 7 bases fitting TRBD1. After removal of 2 bases from V and 0 bases from J, the junction contained 0 bases not matched to a gene. This CDR3 is built from 14 residues. Germline-derived CDR1 and CDR2 are MNHEY and SVGAGI. CDR3 coding DNA: TGTGCCAGCAGTTACCAGGGGGTGAACACTGAAGCTTTCTTT. It codes for CASSYQGVNTEAFF.

This clone was found a few times. The chain joins TRBV10-3 to TRBJ2-7; TRBD1 is a possible D gene (6 bases). There are 14 residues in the CDR3. Germline V gene lookup returns CDR1 ENHRY and CDR2 SYGVKD. V lost 5 bases to trimming and J lost 0 bases, with 11 bases between them. This CDR3 is CAISSETGSYEQYF. The CDR3 DNA sequence: TGTGCCATCAGTTCAGAGACAGGCTCCTACGAGCAGTACTTC.

This clone was seen a handful of times. The rearrangement links TRBV19 to TRBJ2-1; TRBD2 might be the D (6 bases). Per the germline V gene, CDR1 is LNHDA and CDR2 is SQIVND (reference sequence). The CDR3 runs 13 residues. V lost 6 bases and J lost 3, with 9 bases in between. This CDR3 is CASSGGYYNEQFF. The CDR3, as DNA: TGTGCCAGTAGCGGGGGTTACTACAATGAGCAGTTCTTC.

The chain has TRBV7-9 and TRBJ2-7; TRBD1 might be the D (6 bases). The CDR3 has 14 residues. The V end lost 3 bases, the J end lost 2 bases, and 11 bases lay between the germline ends. Germline assignment: CDR1 SEHNR and CDR2 FQNEAQ (reference sequence). The CDR3 reads CASSFGTPTYEQYF. The CDR3 DNA reads TGTGCCAGCAGCTTCGGGACACCAACCTACGAGCAGTACTTC.

This clone came up a few times. Additional DNA sequences in this sample encode the identical CDR3. J is TRBJ2-1 and V is TRBV5-1; D is unresolved. CDR1 is SGHRS and CDR2 is YFSETQ in the germline V gene. This CDR3 is built from 12 residues. V lost 0 bases and J lost 9, with 7 bases in between. In DNA, the CDR3 is TGCGCCAGCAGCTTGGGTAGGGTTGAGCAGTTCTTC. This sequence encodes CASSLGRVEQFF.

The V call is TRBV29-1, the J call TRBJ2-5; TRBD1 aligns across 11 bases. Germline CDR1 SQVTM, CDR2 ANQGSEA. This CDR3 comprises 14 residues. After removal of 3 bases from V and 5 bases from J, the junction contained 5 bases not matched to a gene. CDR3 region: CSVDVDRGRETQYF. Here the CDR3 DNA reads TGCAGCGTTGACGTGGACAGGGGGCGGGAGACCCAGTACTTC.

This clone was counted a few times. This sequence joins TRBV27 and TRBJ1-5, with D maybe TRBD1 (5 bases). Germline CDR1 is MNHEY and CDR2 is SMNVEV (reference sequence). CDR3 length: 16 amino acids. V shed 6 bases and J shed 0 bases, with 15 bases lying between them. CDR3 in amino acids: CASRPYTGDSNQPQHF. The CDR3 coding sequence is TGTGCCAGCAGGCCCTACACGGGGGATAGCAATCAGCCCCAGCATTTT.

The V and J genes are TRBV7-2 and TRBJ2-7; possibly TRBD2 for D (6 bases). Germline CDR1 and CDR2: SGHTA and FQGNSA. V was shortened by 2 bases and J by 5 bases, with 16 bases between the two germline ends. The CDR3 contains 15 residues. The CDR3 loop is CASSLQEGFVDEQYF. CDR3 DNA: TGTGCCAGCAGCTTACAGGAGGGTTTTGTTGACGAGCAGTACTTC.

The gene calls are TRBV7-2 and TRBJ1-4; D unclear. The CDR3 length is 16 residues. Germline V gives CDR1 SGHTA, CDR2 FQGNSA. Trimming stripped 5 bases from V and 0 bases from J, with 13 bases between. In DNA form, the CDR3 reads TGTGCCAGCAGCCCGCAAGGGCGCGCAACTAATGAAAAACTGTTTTTT. This gives the protein CASSPQGRATNEKLFF.

This clone was observed a single time. The chain carries TRBV7-8 and TRBJ1-2, with D tentatively TRBD1 (5 bases). The CDR3 contains 14 residues. Trimming cost V 5 bases and J 4 bases, with 14 bases left between them. The germline gives CDR1 SGHVS, CDR2 FQNEAQ. CDR3 residues: CASSPRDSGYGYTF. The DNA of the CDR3 is TGTGCCAGCAGCCCCAGGGATTCGGGCTATGGCTACACCTTC. Supplemented by reference TRBV7-8 and TRBJ1-2, the full variable domain reads GAGVSQSPRYKVAKRGQDVALRCDPISGHVSLFWYQQALGQGPEFLTYFQNEAQLDKSGLPSDRFFAERPEGSVSTLKIQRTQQEDSAVYLCASSPRDSGYGYTFGSGTRLTVV.

This clone showed up just once. The chain joins TRBV11-2 to TRBJ2-3; tentatively, D is TRBD2 (6 bases). The length of the CDR3 is 14 residues. V dropped 5 bases and J dropped 0 bases, with 9 bases sitting between them. CDR1 is SGHAT and CDR2 is FQNNGV in the germline V gene. CDR3 in amino acids: CASSPGTSTDTQYF. As DNA, the CDR3 is TGTGCCAGCAGCCCCGGGACTAGCACAGATACGCAGTATTTT.

This clone was seen just once. V gene TRBV30 combines with J gene TRBJ2-5, with D maybe TRBD1 (6 bases). Germline loops: CDR1 GTSNPN, CDR2 SVGIG (reference sequence). The CDR3 consists of 15 residues. The V end lost 0 bases, the J end lost 5 bases, and 16 bases lay between the germline ends. The DNA for the CDR3 is TGTGCCTGGAGTGTACTGTCAGGGGTAATGGAGACCCAGTACTTC. It translates to CAWSVLSGVMETQYF.

The chain has TRBV10-3 and TRBJ1-6; 7 nucleotides agree with TRBD1. The V and J ends lost 10 bases and 7 bases, in that order; junction bases with no gene match: 10. Germline lookup yields CDR1 ENHRY and CDR2 SYGVKD. This CDR3 is built from 14 residues. CDR3 amino acids: CATGQGDRNSPLHF. Here the CDR3 DNA reads TGTGCCACAGGGCAGGGGGATCGGAATTCACCCCTCCACTTT.

This clone has a handful of counts. The rearrangement links TRBV18 to TRBJ2-2; D may be TRBD2 (5 bases). CDR3 length equals 12 residues. Germline V CDR1 and CDR2: KGHSH, LQKENI. The V end lost 3 bases, the J end lost 7 bases, and 6 bases lay between the germline ends. Written as DNA, the CDR3 is TGTGCCAGCTCACCGAGGGACGGGGAGCTGTTTTTT. It translates to CASSPRDGELFF. The full variable domain, with the rest looked up from reference TRBV18 and TRBJ2-2, is NAGVMQNPRHLVRRRGQEARLRCSPMKGHSHVYWYRQLPEEGLKFMVYLQKENIIDESGMPKERFSAEFPKEGPSILRIQQVVRGDSAAYFCASSPRDGELFFGEGSRLTVL.

This clone was picked up a small number of times. The chain couples TRBV11-3 to TRBJ2-6, with D unclear. Germline V lookup: CDR1 SGHNT, CDR2 YENEEA. Trimming shortened V by 10 bases and J by 5 bases, and 15 bases separated the two germline ends. This CDR3 region has 14 residues. The CDR3 bases are TGTGCCACCGCCAACGGGCCCCGGGCCAACGTCCTGACTTTC. It specifies CATANGPRANVLTF.